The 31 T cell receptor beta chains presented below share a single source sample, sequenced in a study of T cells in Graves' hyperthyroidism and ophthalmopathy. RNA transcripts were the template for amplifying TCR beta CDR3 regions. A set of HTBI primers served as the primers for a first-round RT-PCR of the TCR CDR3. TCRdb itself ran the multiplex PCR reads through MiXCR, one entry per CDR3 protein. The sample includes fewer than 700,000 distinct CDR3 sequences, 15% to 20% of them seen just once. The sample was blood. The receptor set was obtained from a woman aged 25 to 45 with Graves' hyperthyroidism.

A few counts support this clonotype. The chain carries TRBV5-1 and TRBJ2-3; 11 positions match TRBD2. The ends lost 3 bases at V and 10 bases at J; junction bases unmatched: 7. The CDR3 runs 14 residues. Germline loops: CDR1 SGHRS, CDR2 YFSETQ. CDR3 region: CASSSTSGSNSQYF. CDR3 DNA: TGCGCCAGCAGCTCAACTAGCGGGAGTAACTCGCAGTATTTT.

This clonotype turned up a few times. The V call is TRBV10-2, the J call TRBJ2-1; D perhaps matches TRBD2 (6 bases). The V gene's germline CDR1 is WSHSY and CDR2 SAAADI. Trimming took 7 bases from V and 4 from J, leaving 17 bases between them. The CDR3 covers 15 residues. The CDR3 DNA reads TGCGCCAGCATTAGGGACTTGGCGACTTACAATGAGCAGTTCTTC. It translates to CASIRDLATYNEQFF.

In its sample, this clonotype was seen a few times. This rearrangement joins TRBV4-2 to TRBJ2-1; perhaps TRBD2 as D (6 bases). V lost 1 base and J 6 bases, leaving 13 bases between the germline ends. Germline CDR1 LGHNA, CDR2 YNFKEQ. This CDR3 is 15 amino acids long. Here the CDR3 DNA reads TGTGCCAGCAGCCAAGCGGGACGGGAGATCAATGAGCAGTTCTTC. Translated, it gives CASSQAGREINEQFF.

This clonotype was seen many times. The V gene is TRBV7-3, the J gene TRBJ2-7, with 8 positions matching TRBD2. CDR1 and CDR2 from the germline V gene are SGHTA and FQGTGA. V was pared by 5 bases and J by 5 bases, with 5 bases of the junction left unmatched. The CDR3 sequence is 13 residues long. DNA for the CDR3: TGTGCCAGCAGCCGCGGGGGGATCCACGAGCAGTACTTC. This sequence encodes CASSRGGIHEQYF.

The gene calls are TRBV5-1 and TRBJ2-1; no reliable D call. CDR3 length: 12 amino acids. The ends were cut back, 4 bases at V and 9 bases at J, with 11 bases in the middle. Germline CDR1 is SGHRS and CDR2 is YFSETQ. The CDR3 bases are TGCGCCAGCAGCGGAACCTTCGGTGAGCAGTTCTTC. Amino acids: CASSGTFGEQFF.

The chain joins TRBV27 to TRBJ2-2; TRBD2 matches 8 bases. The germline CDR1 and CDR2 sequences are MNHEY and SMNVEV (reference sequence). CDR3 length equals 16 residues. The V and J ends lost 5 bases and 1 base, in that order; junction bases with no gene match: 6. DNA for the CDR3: TGTGCCAGCAGTAAATGGCTAGCGGGGAACACCGGGGAGCTGTTTTTT. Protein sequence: CASSKWLAGNTGELFF.

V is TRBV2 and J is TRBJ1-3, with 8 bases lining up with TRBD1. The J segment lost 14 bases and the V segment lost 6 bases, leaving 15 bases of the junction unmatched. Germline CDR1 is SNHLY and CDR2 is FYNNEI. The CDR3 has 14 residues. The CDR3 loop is CASSPRTGLMSVYF. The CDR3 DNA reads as TGTGCCAGCAGCCCTAGGACAGGGTTGATGTCCGTATATTTT.

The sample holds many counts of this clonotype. CDR3 DNA: TGTGCCAGCAGACCGGACAGGGCGAACTACAATGAGCAGTTCTTC. It translates to CASRPDRANYNEQFF. The V call is TRBV6-1, the J call TRBJ2-1, with 8 bases lining up with TRBD1. The CDR3 consists of 15 residues. Germline trimming cut 6 bases from V and 3 bases from J; bases unmatched to any gene: 7. The germline V gene encodes CDR1 MNHNS and CDR2 SASEGT.

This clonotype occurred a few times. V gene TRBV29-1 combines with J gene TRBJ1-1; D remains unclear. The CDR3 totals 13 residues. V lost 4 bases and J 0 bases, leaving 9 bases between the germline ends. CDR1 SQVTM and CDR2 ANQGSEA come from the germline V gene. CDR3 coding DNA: TGCAGCGTTGCCAGGCGCATGAACACTGAAGCTTTCTTT. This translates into CSVARRMNTEAFF.

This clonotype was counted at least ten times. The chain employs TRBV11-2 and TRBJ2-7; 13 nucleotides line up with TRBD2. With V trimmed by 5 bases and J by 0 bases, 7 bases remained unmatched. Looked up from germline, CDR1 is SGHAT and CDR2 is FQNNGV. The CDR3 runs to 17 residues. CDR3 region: CASSQGLAGKFSYEQYF. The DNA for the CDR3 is TGTGCCAGCAGCCAGGGACTAGCGGGAAAGTTCTCCTACGAGCAGTACTTC.

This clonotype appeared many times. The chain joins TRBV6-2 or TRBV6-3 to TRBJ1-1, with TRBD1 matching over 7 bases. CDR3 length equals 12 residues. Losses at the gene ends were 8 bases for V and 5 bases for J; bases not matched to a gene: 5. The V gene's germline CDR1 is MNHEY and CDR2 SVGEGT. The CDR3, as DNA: TGTGCCAGCGTCACAGGGGTGACTGAAGCTTTCTTT. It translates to CASVTGVTEAFF.

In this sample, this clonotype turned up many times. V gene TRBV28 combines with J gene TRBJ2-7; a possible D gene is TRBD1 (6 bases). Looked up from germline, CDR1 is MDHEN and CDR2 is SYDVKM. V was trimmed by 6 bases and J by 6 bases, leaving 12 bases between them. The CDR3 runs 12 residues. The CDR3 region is CASRLTGSEQYF. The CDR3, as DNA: TGTGCCAGCAGGCTAACAGGGTCCGAGCAGTACTTC.

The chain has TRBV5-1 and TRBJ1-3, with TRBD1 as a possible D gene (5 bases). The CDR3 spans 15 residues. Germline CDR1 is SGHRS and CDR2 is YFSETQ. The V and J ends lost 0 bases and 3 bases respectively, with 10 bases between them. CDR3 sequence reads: CASSLASQGGNTIYF. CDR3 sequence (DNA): TGCGCCAGCAGCTTGGCGTCCCAGGGTGGAAACACCATATATTTT. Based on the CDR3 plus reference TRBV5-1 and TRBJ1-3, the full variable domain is KAGVTQTPRYLIKTRGQQVTLSCSPISGHRSVSWYQQTPGQGLQFLFEYFSETQRNKGNFPGRFSGRQFSNSRSEMNVSTLELGDSALYLCASSLASQGGNTIYFGEGSWLTVV.

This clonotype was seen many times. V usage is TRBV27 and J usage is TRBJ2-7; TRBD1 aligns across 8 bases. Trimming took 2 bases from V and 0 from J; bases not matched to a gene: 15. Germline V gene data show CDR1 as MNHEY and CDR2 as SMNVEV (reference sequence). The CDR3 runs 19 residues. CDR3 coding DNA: TGTGCCAGCAGTTTACAGGGGGCAGTTTTTAAAGGAAACTCCTACGAGCAGTACTTC. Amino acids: CASSLQGAVFKGNSYEQYF.

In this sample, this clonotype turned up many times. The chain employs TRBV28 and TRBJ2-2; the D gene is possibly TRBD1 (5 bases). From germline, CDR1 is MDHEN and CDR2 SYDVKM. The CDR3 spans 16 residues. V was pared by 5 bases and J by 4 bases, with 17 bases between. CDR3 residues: CASSTYQGSSTGELFF. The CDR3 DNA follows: TGTGCCAGCAGTACCTACCAGGGTTCGAGCACCGGGGAGCTGTTTTTT.

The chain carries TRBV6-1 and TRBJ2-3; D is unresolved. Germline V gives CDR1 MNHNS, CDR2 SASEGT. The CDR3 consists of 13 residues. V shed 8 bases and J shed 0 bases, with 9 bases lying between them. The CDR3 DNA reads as TGTGCCAGCCTAACCGAGAGCACAGATACGCAGTATTTT. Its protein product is CASLTESTDTQYF.

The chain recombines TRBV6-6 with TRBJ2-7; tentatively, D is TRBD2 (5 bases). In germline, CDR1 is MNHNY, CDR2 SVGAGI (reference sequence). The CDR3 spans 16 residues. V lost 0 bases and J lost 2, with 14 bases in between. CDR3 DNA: TGTGCCAGCAGTTACTCAGCGGAATGGGTTACCTACGAGCAGTACTTC. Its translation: CASSYSAEWVTYEQYF.

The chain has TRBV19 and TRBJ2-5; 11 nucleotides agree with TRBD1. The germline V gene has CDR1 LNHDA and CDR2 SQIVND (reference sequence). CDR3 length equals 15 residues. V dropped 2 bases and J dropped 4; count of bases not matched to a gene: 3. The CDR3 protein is CASSIWDRGTETQYF. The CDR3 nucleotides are TGTGCCAGTAGTATATGGGACAGGGGGACAGAGACCCAGTACTTC. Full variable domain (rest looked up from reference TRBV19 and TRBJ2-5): DGGITQSPKYLFRKEGQNVTLSCEQNLNHDAMYWYRQDPGQGLRLIYYSQIVNDFQKGDIAEGYSVSREKKESFPLTVTSAQKNPTAFYLCASSIWDRGTETQYFGPGTRLLVL.

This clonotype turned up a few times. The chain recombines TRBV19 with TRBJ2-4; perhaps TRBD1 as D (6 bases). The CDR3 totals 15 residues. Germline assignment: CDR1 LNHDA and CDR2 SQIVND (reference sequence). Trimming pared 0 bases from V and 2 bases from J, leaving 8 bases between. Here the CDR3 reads CASSIDQGTKNIQYF. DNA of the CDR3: TGTGCCAGTAGTATAGATCAGGGGACCAAAAACATTCAGTACTTC.

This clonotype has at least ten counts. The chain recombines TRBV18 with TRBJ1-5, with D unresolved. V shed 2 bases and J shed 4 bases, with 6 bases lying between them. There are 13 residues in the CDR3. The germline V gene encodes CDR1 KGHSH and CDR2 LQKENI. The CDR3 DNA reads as TGTGCCAGCTCACCAACAGCGAATCAGCCCCAGCATTTT. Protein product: CASSPTANQPQHF.

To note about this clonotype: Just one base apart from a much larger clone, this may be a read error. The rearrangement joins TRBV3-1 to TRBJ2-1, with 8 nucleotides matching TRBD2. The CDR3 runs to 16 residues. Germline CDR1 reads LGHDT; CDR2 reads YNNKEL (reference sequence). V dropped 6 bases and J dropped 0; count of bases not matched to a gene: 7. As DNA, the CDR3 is TGTGCCAGCAGGATGTCCGGGACTAGCTCCTACAATGAGCAGTTCTTC. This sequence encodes CASRMSGTSSYNEQFF.

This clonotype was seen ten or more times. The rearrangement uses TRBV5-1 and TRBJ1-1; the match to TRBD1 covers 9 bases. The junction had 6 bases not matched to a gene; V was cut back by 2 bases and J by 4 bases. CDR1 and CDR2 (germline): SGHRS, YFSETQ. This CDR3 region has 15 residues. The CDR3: CASSLQGASSTEAFF. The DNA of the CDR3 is TGCGCCAGCAGCTTACAGGGGGCGTCGAGCACTGAAGCTTTCTTT.

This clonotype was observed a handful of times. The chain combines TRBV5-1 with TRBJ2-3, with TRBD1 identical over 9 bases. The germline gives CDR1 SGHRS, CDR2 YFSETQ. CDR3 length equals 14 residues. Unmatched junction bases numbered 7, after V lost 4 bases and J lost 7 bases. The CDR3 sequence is CASSPGTGYYTQYF. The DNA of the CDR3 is TGCGCCAGCAGCCCCGGGACAGGGTATTATACGCAGTATTTT.

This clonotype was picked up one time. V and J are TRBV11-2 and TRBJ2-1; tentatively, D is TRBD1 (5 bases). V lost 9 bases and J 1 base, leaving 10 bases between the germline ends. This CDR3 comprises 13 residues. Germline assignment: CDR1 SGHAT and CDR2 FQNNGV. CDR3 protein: CASKQVSYNEQFF. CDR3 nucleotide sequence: TGTGCCAGTAAACAGGTATCCTACAATGAGCAGTTCTTC.

The CDR3 spells CASSVEGQVGYEQYF. DNA for the CDR3: TGTGCCAGCAGCGTAGAAGGACAGGTGGGTTACGAGCAGTACTTC. This chain connects TRBV9 to TRBJ2-7, with TRBD1 matching 7 bases. CDR3 size: 15 residues. Trimming took 0 bases from V and 4 from J; bases not matched to a gene: 7. Per the germline V gene, CDR1 is SGDLS and CDR2 is YYNGEE.

Here the CDR3 reads CASSQRRTMNTEAFF. The CDR3 DNA sequence: TGTGCCAGTAGTCAACGACGGACTATGAACACTGAAGCTTTCTTT. J is TRBJ1-1 and V is TRBV19, with D hard to call. The CDR3 covers 15 residues. The germline gives CDR1 LNHDA, CDR2 SQIVND (reference sequence). The ends were cut back, 5 bases at V and 0 bases at J, with 13 bases in the middle.

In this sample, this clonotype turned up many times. The CDR3 nucleotides read TGTGCCAGCAGCTTAGAGAGGGGTACGCAGTATTTT. Translation gives CASSLERGTQYF. The chain carries TRBV11-2 and TRBJ2-3; D may match TRBD1 or TRBD2 (5 bases each). The germline V gene has CDR1 SGHAT and CDR2 FQNNGV. The CDR3 loop spans 12 amino acids. Deletions cut 0 bases from V and 8 bases from J, with 6 bases between. The whole variable domain, filled in from reference TRBV11-2 and TRBJ2-3, reads EAGVAQSPRYKIIEKRQSVAFWCNPISGHATLYWYQQILGQGPKLLIQFQNNGVVDDSQLPKDRFSAERLKGVDSTLKIQPAKLEDSAVYLCASSLERGTQYFGPGTRLTVL.

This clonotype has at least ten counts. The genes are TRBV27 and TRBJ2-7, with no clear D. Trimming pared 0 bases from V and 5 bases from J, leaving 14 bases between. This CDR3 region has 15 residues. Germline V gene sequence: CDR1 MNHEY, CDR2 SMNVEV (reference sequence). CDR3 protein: CASSLSTIGIHEQYF. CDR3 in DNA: TGTGCCAGCAGTTTATCGACGATAGGTATACACGAGCAGTACTTC.

The CDR3 bases are TGTGCCAGCAGTGAAAGAACGACTAGCGGGAGCTACGAGCAGTACTTC. Encoded protein: CASSERTTSGSYEQYF. V usage is TRBV28 and J usage is TRBJ2-7; 12 bases map to TRBD2. This CDR3 is 16 amino acids long. V was clipped by 5 bases and J by 3 bases; unmatched bases: 8. Germline CDR1 MDHEN, CDR2 SYDVKM.

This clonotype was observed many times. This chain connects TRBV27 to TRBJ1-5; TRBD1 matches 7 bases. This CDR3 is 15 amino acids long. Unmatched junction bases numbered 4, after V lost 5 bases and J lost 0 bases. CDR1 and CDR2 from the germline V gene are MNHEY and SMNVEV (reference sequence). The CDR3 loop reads CASSPTGDSNQPQHF. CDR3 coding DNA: TGTGCCAGCAGTCCTACAGGGGATAGCAATCAGCCCCAGCATTTT.

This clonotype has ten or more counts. The CDR3 spells CASTEVGLDTEAFF. CDR3 coding DNA: TGTGCCAGCACCGAAGTGGGGCTAGACACTGAAGCTTTCTTT. The chain carries TRBV28 and TRBJ1-1, with a weak D call TRBD1 (5 bases). Per germline, CDR1 MDHEN and CDR2 SYDVKM. V lost 7 bases and J lost 3, with 15 bases in between. The CDR3 covers 14 residues.